These T cell receptor beta chains were read from a single sample in a study of T cell responses to AZD1222 COVID-19 vaccine. The data were produced by immunoSEQ multiplex PCR, yet TCRdb's version contains in-frame clones alone and is incomplete. The sample consists of 120,000 to 150,000 clones, 70% to 90% of them appearing once. The input for sequencing was peripheral blood, taken 28 days after the second dose of the MenACWY control vaccine. All receptors come from an adult who received the MenACWY meningococcal vaccine as a control. The CDR3 runs from the conserved cysteine through the conserved F or W. The D gene is left open where the match is weak. Size values are once, few and many counts, or a class for expanded clones, and some rows have none.

d_call j_call clone_size cdr3_length v_call cdr3_nt cdr3_aa
. TRBJ1-2 few 13 TRBV15 TGTGCCACCAGCAAAGAGAGCAACTATGGCTACACCTTC CATSKESNYGYTF
. TRBJ2-5 . 13 TRBV6-5 TGTGCCAGCAGGCCAGCGGCCCAAGAGACCCAGTACTTC CASRPAAQETQYF
. TRBJ2-3 . 13 TRBV11-3 TGTGCCAGCAGCTTCGAGGATAGGGATACGCAGTATTTT CASSFEDRDTQYF
TRBD1 TRBJ1-2 . 14 TRBV7-9 TGTGCCAGCAGCTCTACCCCGGGACAGGGTGGCTACACCTTC CASSSTPGQGGYTF
. TRBJ1-6 . 14 TRBV7-9 TGTGCCAGCAGCTTAGCAGGGGGAAGGTCACCCCTCCACTTT CASSLAGGRSPLHF
. TRBJ2-7 once 15 TRBV4-1 TGCGCCAGCAGCCAAGGAGGGCAGTCCTCCTACGAGCAGTACTTC CASSQGGQSSYEQYF
. TRBJ2-2 . 14 TRBV9 TGTGCCAGCAGCGTAGAAAGCAACCCCGGGGAGCTGTTTTTT CASSVESNPGELFF
. TRBJ2-5 . 14 TRBV7-9 TGTGCCAGCAGCTTAGCTGGGCCTCAAGAGACCCAGTACTTC CASSLAGPQETQYF
. TRBJ1-1 few 13 TRBV6-5 TGTGCCAGCAGAGAGAGGAGGGTCACTGAAGCTTTCTTT CASRERRVTEAFF
. TRBJ1-1 . 11 TRBV29-1 TGCAGCGTTGAGGATGGAACTGAAGCTTTCTTT CSVEDGTEAFF
. TRBJ1-2 . 14 TRBV4-2 TGTGCCAGCAGCCAAGAGGCGGTCTCCTATGGCTACACCTTC CASSQEAVSYGYTF
. TRBJ1-1 . 13 TRBV18 TGTGCCAGCTCACAGACCATGAACACTGAAGCTTTCTTT CASSQTMNTEAFF
. TRBJ1-1 few 13 TRBV30 TGTGCCTGGAGTGTAAACCTCGTGAGGAAGGCTTTCTTT CAWSVNLVRKAFF
TRBD2 TRBJ2-1 . 15 TRBV5-1 TGCGCCAGCAGCTTGATCCGGGACTACGCCAATGAGCAGTTCTTC CASSLIRDYANEQFF
TRBD1 TRBJ2-1 once 16 TRBV27 TGTGCCAGCAGTTTAATAGTACAGGGGGCGAACAATGAGCAGTTCTTC CASSLIVQGANNEQFF
TRBD1 TRBJ2-7 . 14 TRBV6-5 TGTGCCAGCAAAAGGGACAGCATGACCTACGAGCAGTACTTC CASKRDSMTYEQYF
. TRBJ2-7 . 14 TRBV30 TGTGCCTGGATCTTGGGGGGGCAAAGGACCGAGCAGTACTTC CAWILGGQRTEQYF